What follows are 6 T cell receptor beta chains derived from one specimen sequenced in a study of human T cells and chemical hapten exposure. TCRdb re-analysed the RACE reads in MiXCR, keeping a single row per CDR3 protein. The sample gives about 64,000 distinct CDR3 sequences, about 10% of which show up once; 2% to 3% is in the top ten. Documented time point: patch test 3, about 24 weeks after DPC sensitization. The treatment was: therapeutic diphenylcyclopropenone sensitization with weekly scalp DPC. The starting material was whole blood, obtained in connection with sensitization to the hapten diphenylcyclopropenone (DPC). These receptors all stem from a woman aged 30 to 39 with alopecia areata. Some clones in this sample may be carry-over from other donors' samples.

There are many counts of this clonotype. The gene calls are TRBV28 and TRBJ2-7; 7 bases are shared with TRBD1. Trimming at V came to 2 bases and at J to 4 bases, leaving 14 bases not matched to a gene. This CDR3 contains 17 residues. Germline V CDR1 and CDR2: MDHEN, SYDVKM. This CDR3 is CASSLVRSGTVYYEQYF. The CDR3 DNA sequence: TGTGCCAGCAGTTTAGTCAGATCCGGGACAGTGTATTACGAGCAGTACTTC.

This clonotype occurred many times. This chain links TRBV14 with TRBJ2-1; D call uncertain. Per germline, CDR1 SGHDN and CDR2 FVKESK. The V end was cut by 0 bases, the J end by 9 bases, with 6 bases between. This CDR3 region has 12 residues. The CDR3 DNA reads TGTGCCAGCAGCCAAGACGCAGGTGAGCAGTTCTTC. Encoded protein: CASSQDAGEQFF.

This clonotype was counted ten times or more. The J gene is TRBJ2-3, the V gene TRBV5-1; D gene ambiguous. This CDR3 comprises 14 residues. V was pared by 0 bases and J by 8 bases, with 13 bases between. Germline V gene lookup returns CDR1 SGHRS and CDR2 YFSETQ. The CDR3 here is CASSLDPNLGTQYF. The CDR3 DNA reads TGCGCCAGCAGCTTGGACCCTAACTTAGGTACGCAGTATTTT.

This clonotype occurred a few times. This chain links TRBV28 with TRBJ1-3; the match to TRBD1 covers 8 bases. CDR1 and CDR2 (germline): MDHEN, SYDVKM. The trim removed 7 bases at V and 3 bases at J, leaving 5 bases unmatched. This CDR3 comprises 14 residues. CDR3 bases: TGTGCCAGCATTGACAGGGGTTTTGGAAACACCATATATTTT. Translation gives CASIDRGFGNTIYF.

This clonotype showed up just a few times. This chain uses TRBV5-1 with TRBJ2-3; TRBD1 might be the D (6 bases). V lost 3 bases and J lost 4, with 15 bases in between. CDR1 SGHRS and CDR2 YFSETQ come from the germline V gene. The CDR3 extends over 15 amino acids. In nucleotides, the CDR3 is TGCGCCAGCAGCTCTACAGGGCTGGTCGCAGATACGCAGTATTTT. Encoded protein: CASSSTGLVADTQYF.

This clonotype showed up many times. The chain couples TRBV6-1 to TRBJ1-5; TRBD1 is a possible D gene (6 bases). The CDR3 has 15 residues. Trimming shortened V by 1 base and J by 3 bases, and 10 bases separated the two germline ends. In germline, CDR1 is MNHNS, CDR2 SASEGT. CDR3 sequence (DNA): TGTGCCAGCAGTGAAGAAACAGGGAACAATCAGCCCCAGCATTTT. Its protein is CASSEETGNNQPQHF.